These T cell receptor beta chains were read from a single sample in a study of T cells in Graves' hyperthyroidism and ophthalmopathy. From the multiplex PCR reads, TCRdb called clonotypes with MiXCR, one entry per CDR3 protein. This sample yields about 270,000 distinct CDR3 sequences, of which approximately 23% are seen a single time; around 64% belongs to the top ten. Sequencing used blood. The receptors were gathered from a man aged 25 to 45 with Graves' ophthalmopathy. Each CDR3 is given with its conserved first and last residue. Each record gives: V gene, D gene, J gene, clone size, CDR3 DNA, CDR3 protein. The D gene is left open where the match is weak. Size tells how often a clone was seen (once, few, many) or the class of an expanded clone, and some rows leave it out.

TRBV5-1,TRBD1,TRBJ1-2,NA,TGCGCCAGCAGCTTAGGACAGGGGCCGACTAACTATGGCTACACCTTC,CASSLGQGPTNYGYTF
TRBV6-5,NA,TRBJ2-3,NA,TGTGCCAGCAGTTACGGGGGACCCCTCACAGATACGCAGTATTTT,CASSYGGPLTDTQYF
TRBV10-2,NA,TRBJ1-6,few,TGCGCCAGCAGTGAGACAGGAGAGAATTCACCCCTCCACTTT,CASSETGENSPLHF
TRBV7-3,TRBD2,TRBJ2-1,NA,TGTGCCAGCAGCTTAACGCCTACGGGAGGGCCGTACAATGAGCAGTTCTTC,CASSLTPTGGPYNEQFF
TRBV6-1,TRBD1,TRBJ1-2,many,TGTGCCAGCAGTTTTGACAGGGGGCAGGATGGCTACACCTTC,CASSFDRGQDGYTF
TRBV29-1,TRBD2,TRBJ2-2,few,TGCAGCGTTCGGGTAGCGGGACGCACCGGGGAGCTGTTTTTT,CSVRVAGRTGELFF
TRBV28,TRBD1,TRBJ1-2,NA,TGTGCCAGCAGTTCCGGACAGGACCACTATGGCTACACCTTC,CASSSGQDHYGYTF
TRBV5-5,NA,TRBJ1-2,NA,TGTGCCAGCAGCTTGAACAGGGTAAACTATGGCTACACCTTC,CASSLNRVNYGYTF
TRBV18,TRBD1,TRBJ1-2,NA,TGTGCCAGCTCGGATCAGGGGGCCGGTGGCTACACCTTC,CASSDQGAGGYTF
TRBV4-2,TRBD2,TRBJ2-7,NA,TGTGCCAGCAGCGAGAACCTAGCGGGTAGTTACGAGCAGTACTTC,CASSENLAGSYEQYF
TRBV12-3/TRBV12-4,NA,TRBJ2-1,NA,TGTGCCAGCAGCATTACTAGGAGCTCCTACAATGAGCAGTTCTTC,CASSITRSSYNEQFF
TRBV28,TRBD1,TRBJ1-4,few,TGTGCCAGCAGGGATCCGGGACAGGGGAGTCCTAATGAAAAACTGTTTTTT,CASRDPGQGSPNEKLFF
TRBV27,NA,TRBJ2-2,NA,TGTGCCAGCACCGTGACCTCGAACACCGGGGAGCTGTTTTTT,CASTVTSNTGELFF
TRBV11-2,NA,TRBJ2-7,many,TGTGCCAGCAGCTTAGATCTACAGGGCATCTACGAGCAGTACTTC,CASSLDLQGIYEQYF
TRBV5-6,NA,TRBJ1-5,many,TGTGCCAGCAGCTGGGGAGAACAGCCCCAGCATTTT,CASSWGEQPQHF
TRBV20-1,NA,TRBJ2-5,many,TGCAGTGCGGCTAGCCCCCCAAGAGAGCAGTACTTC,CSAASPPREQYF
TRBV3-1,TRBD1,TRBJ2-7,few,TGTGCCAGCAGCCAAGGATGGGACAGGGTCGAGCAGTACTTC,CASSQGWDRVEQYF
TRBV12-3/TRBV12-4,TRBD1,TRBJ1-4,NA,TGTGCCAGCAGTTTGGGACAGGGCGGGTTCGGAAAACTGTTTTTT,CASSLGQGGFGKLFF
TRBV11-2,TRBD1,TRBJ2-7,many,TGTGCCAGCAGCAAACAGGGGTCTTTCTACGAGCAGTACTTC,CASSKQGSFYEQYF
TRBV27,NA,TRBJ2-2,many,TGTGCCAGCAGTTCTTTGGGAGCCGGGGAGCTGTTTTTT,CASSSLGAGELFF
TRBV27,NA,TRBJ2-7,NA,TGTGCCAGCAGTCCCGGGACGGTAGCCGAGCAGTACTTC,CASSPGTVAEQYF
TRBV3-1,TRBD2,TRBJ2-7,many,TGTGCCAGCAGCCAAGGGACTAGCGGATCCTACGAGCAGTACTTC,CASSQGTSGSYEQYF
TRBV30,NA,TRBJ1-2,many,TGTGCCTGGAGTGGGGAGACGCGCGGTGGCTACACCTTC,CAWSGETRGGYTF
TRBV7-8,TRBD1,TRBJ2-3,many,TGTGCCAGCAGCATCCTTCACGGTACAGGGGTCCCAGATACGCAGTATTTT,CASSILHGTGVPDTQYF
TRBV30,TRBD1,TRBJ1-1,few,TGTGCCTGTGCTGGGAGGGACAGGCAAACTCGAGAAGCTTTCTTT,CACAGRDRQTREAFF
TRBV28,TRBD2,TRBJ2-1,many,TGTGCCAGCCGCCGACTAGCGGGGGGTGAGCAGTTCTTC,CASRRLAGGEQFF
TRBV7-3,TRBD1,TRBJ2-5,NA,TGTGCCAGCAGCTTAACTAGGGGGCCGTGGGAGACCCAGTACTTC,CASSLTRGPWETQYF
TRBV11-1,NA,TRBJ1-4,NA,TGTGCCACCAAAGTAGCAACTAATGAAAAACTGTTTTTT,CATKVATNEKLFF
TRBV5-6,NA,TRBJ1-4,few,TGTGCCAGCAGCTTGACAGGGTATACTAATGAAAAACTGTTTTTT,CASSLTGYTNEKLFF
TRBV28,TRBD2,TRBJ2-7,few,TGTGCCAGCAATAATCTAGCGGGAGGGTCCTACGAGCAGTACTTC,CASNNLAGGSYEQYF
TRBV3-1,NA,TRBJ2-2,NA,TGTGCCAGCAGCCAAGGCGTTCCCACCGGGGAGCTGTTTTTT,CASSQGVPTGELFF
TRBV19,NA,TRBJ1-5,NA,TGTGCCAGCAGTGATTGGGGAAATAGCAATCAGCCCCAGCATTTT,CASSDWGNSNQPQHF
TRBV2,NA,TRBJ1-1,few,TGTGCCAGCAGTGAAGCGGGGGGGAGGGTCGCTGAAGCTTTCTTT,CASSEAGGRVAEAFF
TRBV18,NA,TRBJ1-3,NA,TGTGCCAGCTCACCGGTGGCAGGGGAAGGAAACACCATATATTTT,CASSPVAGEGNTIYF
TRBV28,NA,TRBJ1-2,many,TGTGCCACCGTAAAGACAGGCAACTATGGCTACACCTTC,CATVKTGNYGYTF
TRBV20-1,NA,TRBJ2-3,NA,TGCAGTGCTAGACTGGTGGTGGATACGCAGTATTTT,CSARLVVDTQYF
TRBV6-1,NA,TRBJ1-1,few,TGTGCCAGCTGGTGGGGGGCTTACACTGAAGCTTTCTTT,CASWWGAYTEAFF
TRBV27,NA,TRBJ2-1,NA,TGTGCCAGCAGGCGGGACAGACCCTACAATGAGCAGTTCTTC,CASRRDRPYNEQFF
TRBV7-8,TRBD1,TRBJ1-1,many,TGTGCCAGCAAAGAGCAGGGGGCGATAAGGACTGAAGCTTTCTTT,CASKEQGAIRTEAFF
TRBV20-1,TRBD2,TRBJ2-7,many,TGCAGTGCTAGAGATCTGAGCGGGAGCTCCTACGAGCAGTACTTC,CSARDLSGSSYEQYF
TRBV12-3/TRBV12-4,NA,TRBJ1-2,many,TGTGCCAGCAGTTTGATTCTAAAGGCTAACTATGGCTACACCTTC,CASSLILKANYGYTF
TRBV28,NA,TRBJ2-1,NA,TGTGCCAGCAGTTTTACTATAGATTACAATGAGCAGTTCTTC,CASSFTIDYNEQFF
TRBV18,NA,TRBJ1-2,NA,TGTGCCAGCTCACTACCGGGGCCCCTCCAGGCTAACTATGGCTACACCTTC,CASSLPGPLQANYGYTF
TRBV6-1,NA,TRBJ1-5,NA,TGTGCCAGCAGGTTTAACGGGGGCGATGGGAGTCAGCCCCAGCATTTT,CASRFNGGDGSQPQHF
TRBV15,TRBD1,TRBJ1-2,NA,TGTGCCACCAGCAGGGGGGGACAGAACTATGGCTACACCTTC,CATSRGGQNYGYTF
TRBV2,NA,TRBJ1-5,many,TGTGCCAGCAGTGAGGGTAGCAATCAGCCCCAGCATTTT,CASSEGSNQPQHF
TRBV3-1,TRBD2,TRBJ2-3,many,TGTGCCAGCAGCCGTGTAGCGGGAGAATGGTATGCTAGCACAGATACGCAGTATTTT,CASSRVAGEWYASTDTQYF
TRBV12-3/TRBV12-4,NA,TRBJ2-3,NA,TGTGCCAGCAGATACCTGTGGGATACGCAGTATTTT,CASRYLWDTQYF
TRBV18,NA,TRBJ1-1,NA,TGTGCCGGCTCACCAGTGGGGGCGAACACTGAAGCTTTCTTT,CAGSPVGANTEAFF
TRBV6-2/TRBV6-3,TRBD2,TRBJ2-7,few,TGTGCCAGCAGTTACTGGGAGGGATTGAACGAGCAGTACTTC,CASSYWEGLNEQYF
TRBV27,NA,TRBJ2-7,many,TGTGCCAGCAGTTTAACGACCGGACATTCCTACGAGCAGTACTTC,CASSLTTGHSYEQYF
TRBV30,TRBD2,TRBJ2-1,few,TGTGCCTGGAGATTAGCGGGAGGGCCGAGGAGGTATGAGCAGTTCTTC,CAWRLAGGPRRYEQFF
TRBV2,NA,TRBJ2-7,many,TGTGCCAGCATCGTCAGGGGTTCCTACGAGCAGTACTTC,CASIVRGSYEQYF
TRBV12-3/TRBV12-4,NA,TRBJ1-2,many,TGTGCCAGCAGTGGGCGCCGGTCTTCAGCAGCTAACTATGGCTACACCTTC,CASSGRRSSAANYGYTF
TRBV11-2,NA,TRBJ1-4,few,TGTGCCAGCAGCTTCTCCTTGATGGCTGAAAAACTGTTTTTT,CASSFSLMAEKLFF
TRBV11-2,NA,TRBJ2-2,NA,TGTGCCAGCAGCTCACAGAGAACCGGGGAGCTGTTTTTT,CASSSQRTGELFF
TRBV28,TRBD1,TRBJ2-1,few,TGTGCCAGCAGCCTAACAGGGGACCCCCTCTACAATGAGCAGTTCTTC,CASSLTGDPLYNEQFF
TRBV6-1,TRBD1,TRBJ1-1,few,TGTGCCAGCGGCGGACAGGGGGCTACTTGGGTGACTGAAGCTTTCTTT,CASGGQGATWVTEAFF
TRBV28,NA,TRBJ2-7,NA,TGTGCCAGCAGACGACCAAACAATGAGCAGTACTTC,CASRRPNNEQYF
TRBV24-1,NA,TRBJ2-5,NA,TGTGCCACCAGTTCTCAAGGTTTGATGGAGACCCAGTACTTC,CATSSQGLMETQYF